A selection of T cell receptor beta chains follows, all from one sample in a study of blood T cells in healthy people across ages. TCRdb reanalysed the 5' RACE reads using MiXCR and keeps one entry per CDR3 protein. The sample lists some 780,000 distinct CDR3 sequences, about 61% occurring once. The specimen was blood. The source of these receptors is a man in his forties in good health. The CDR3 runs from the conserved cysteine through the conserved F or W. A D gene is named only where the DNA matches it firmly. Size is stated for part of the rows, as once, few or many counts, or as a class when the clone is expanded.

J | V | size | D | DNA | CDR3
TRBJ2-1 | TRBV4-2 | few | TRBD2 | TGTGCCAGCAGCCAAGCGCTCCTAGCGGGGGACAATGAGCAGTTCTTC | CASSQALLAGDNEQFF
TRBJ2-7 | TRBV7-2 | . | . | TGTGCCAGCAGCTTCGGCGGGGACCCTTACGAGCAGTACTTC | CASSFGGDPYEQYF
TRBJ1-2 | TRBV29-1 | . | . | TGCAGCGCGGGTTTGGGGACGGACTATGGCTACACCTTC | CSAGLGTDYGYTF
TRBJ2-7 | TRBV29-1 | . | TRBD2 | TGCAGCGTCCGCGTTAGCGGGAGGCTCGACGAGCAGTACTTC | CSVRVSGRLDEQYF
TRBJ1-4 | TRBV4-1 | . | . | TGCGCCAGCAGCCAAGATAGGGCAGGGGCGCAGCAGAATGAAAAACTGTTTTTT | CASSQDRAGAQQNEKLFF
TRBJ2-7 | TRBV11-3 | . | TRBD1 | TGTGCCAGCAGCCCTCGGACAGGGAACGAGCAGTACTTC | CASSPRTGNEQYF
TRBJ2-5 | TRBV5-1 | . | TRBD2 | TGCGCCAGCCAAGCCCTTGCGGGGGGTCGGCAAGAGACCCAGTACTTC | CASQALAGGRQETQYF
TRBJ1-2 | TRBV20-1 | few | TRBD1 | TGCAGTGCTAGTACAGGGGGCAATGGCTACACCTTC | CSASTGGNGYTF
TRBJ2-5 | TRBV20-1 | few | TRBD1 | TGCAGTGCTAGAGATTCCGGGACAGGGTCGTTAGAGCAGTACTTC | CSARDSGTGSLEQYF
TRBJ1-6 | TRBV6-6 | . | . | TGTGCCAGCAGAATCAGGGGTTCCTATAATTCACCCCTCCACTTT | CASRIRGSYNSPLHF
TRBJ2-5 | TRBV24-1 | . | TRBD1 | TGTGCCACCAGTGATTTTGGACAGGGACCCCAAGAGACCCAGTACTTC | CATSDFGQGPQETQYF
TRBJ1-6 | TRBV6-4 | few | . | TGTGCCAGCAGTCGAGAGGATAATTCACCCCTCCACTTT | CASSREDNSPLHF
TRBJ2-3 | TRBV9 | . | TRBD1 | TGTGCCAGCAGCGCTTTCCGACAGGGTATACGCACAGATACGCAGTATTTT | CASSAFRQGIRTDTQYF
TRBJ2-6 | TRBV14 | . | . | TGTGCCAGCAGCCAAGATTCAACAGCTGCCCTTTCTGGGGCCAACGTCCTGACTTTC | CASSQDSTAALSGANVLTF
TRBJ2-1 | TRBV4-1 | . | TRBD2 | TGCGCCAGCAGCCCCCGGGAGGGGACCGGTTACAATGAGCAGTTCTTC | CASSPREGTGYNEQFF
TRBJ2-5 | TRBV20-1 | many | TRBD2 | TGCAGTGCTAGGAGGGCTAGCGGGGTGCAAGAGACCCAGTACTTC | CSARRASGVQETQYF
TRBJ2-1 | TRBV5-6 | once | . | TGTGCCAGCAGCCTGCCGACCGGGACGGAGTACAATGAGCAGTTCTTC | CASSLPTGTEYNEQFF
TRBJ1-1 | TRBV12-3/TRBV12-4 | . | TRBD1 | TGTGCCAGCAGTTTGTTACAGGGGGTGTCTGAAGCTTTCTTT | CASSLLQGVSEAFF
TRBJ2-7 | TRBV11-3 | . | . | TGTGCCAGCAGCTTACGAGGGCGAGGGGCCTACTCCTACAATGAGCAGTACTTC | CASSLRGRGAYSYNEQYF
TRBJ1-5 | TRBV29-1 | few | TRBD1 | TGCAGCGTGCCAGGGGGCTCGGGTGGCAATCAGCCCCAGCATTTT | CSVPGGSGGNQPQHF
TRBJ2-7 | TRBV28 | few | . | TGTGCCAGCAGTGTGGCAGGGGGGGTATACGAGCAGTACTTC | CASSVAGGVYEQYF
TRBJ2-7 | TRBV29-1 | few | . | TGCAGCGTTGGTCAAGCCCAGTACTTC | CSVGQAQYF
TRBJ1-2 | TRBV7-2 | . | TRBD1 | TGTGCCAGCAGCTCCCGAAACGACAGGGAGAATGGCTACACCTTC | CASSSRNDRENGYTF
TRBJ2-1 | TRBV27 | . | . | TGTGCCAGCAGCTCCGAGAGCGCTCAAAACAATGAGCAGTTCTTC | CASSSESAQNNEQFF
TRBJ2-6 | TRBV7-3 | . | TRBD1 | TGTGCCAGCAAACAGGGGAACGGAGCCAACGTCCTGACTTTC | CASKQGNGANVLTF
TRBJ1-1 | TRBV7-2 | few | . | TGTGCCAGCAGCTTAGCGGGGGTCACTGAAGCTTTCTTT | CASSLAGVTEAFF
TRBJ2-1 | TRBV20-1 | few | . | TGCAGTGCTAGAGTCCGGGGCGGCAGCTCCTACAATGAGCAGTTCTTC | CSARVRGGSSYNEQFF
TRBJ2-3 | TRBV7-2 | . | TRBD2 | TGTGCCAGCAGCATCGGTACGGGAGGGCCGGCGGATACGCAGTATTTT | CASSIGTGGPADTQYF
TRBJ2-7 | TRBV21-1 | . | . | TGTGCCAGCAGCAAAGCGTTTCAACCGGGCTACGAGCAGTACTTC | CASSKAFQPGYEQYF
TRBJ2-7 | TRBV20-1 | . | TRBD2 | TGCAGTGCTAGGCCCGGGACTAGCGGCAATACCTACAATGAGCAGTACTTC | CSARPGTSGNTYNEQYF
TRBJ1-2 | TRBV12-3/TRBV12-4 | . | . | TGTGCCCGCAGTGGGGACTTGGGGGGCTACACCTTC | CARSGDLGGYTF
TRBJ2-3 | TRBV12-3/TRBV12-4 | few | . | TGTGCCAGCAGCCAGATAAGAGATACGCAGTATTTT | CASSQIRDTQYF
TRBJ2-5 | TRBV9 | many | . | TGTGCCAGCAGCGTAGCCCCGGGCGGGCGGGAGACCCAGTACTTC | CASSVAPGGRETQYF
TRBJ2-5 | TRBV20-1 | . | TRBD2 | TGCAGTGCTAGAGATCCTCTAGCGGGGGCCGAAGAGACCCAGTACTTC | CSARDPLAGAEETQYF
TRBJ2-3 | TRBV6-2/TRBV6-3 | many | . | TGTGCCAGCAGTCCCAGGGGCTTCACAGATACGCAGTATTTT | CASSPRGFTDTQYF
TRBJ2-3 | TRBV20-1 | . | TRBD2 | TGCAGTGCTGGAGCGGGGGGGCTATCAGATACGCAGTATTTT | CSAGAGGLSDTQYF
TRBJ2-3 | TRBV20-1 | . | . | TGCAGTGCTAGTTATCCCAGACAGGTCCCTAACACAGATACGCAGTATTTT | CSASYPRQVPNTDTQYF
TRBJ2-5 | TRBV29-1 | . | . | TGCAGCGTTGGACAGGTCCAAGAGACCCAGTACTTC | CSVGQVQETQYF
TRBJ2-1 | TRBV5-1 | . | . | TGCGCCAGCAGCTTGAGGTCCCCTGACCGGAGCTCCTACAATGAGCAGTTCTTC | CASSLRSPDRSSYNEQFF
TRBJ1-2 | TRBV2 | . | . | TGTGCCAGTACCCACAGGGCTCACGGCTACACCTTC | CASTHRAHGYTF
TRBJ1-1 | TRBV28 | few | . | TGTGCCAGCAGTTCCTACGAAGCCCCGAACACTGAAGCTTTCTTT | CASSSYEAPNTEAFF
TRBJ1-2 | TRBV9 | . | . | TGTGCCAGCAGCGGACGGGACGGATTCTATGGCTACACCTTC | CASSGRDGFYGYTF
TRBJ2-7 | TRBV12-5 | few | TRBD1 | TGTGCTAGTGGTCAAGGGGGCCTCTCCTACAATGAGCAGTACTTC | CASGQGGLSYNEQYF
TRBJ1-6 | TRBV4-1 | . | TRBD1 | TGCGCCAGCAGTCAACCGGGACAGGGCAGTTGGACCCTCCACTTT | CASSQPGQGSWTLHF
TRBJ1-4 | TRBV25-1 | . | . | TGTGCCAGCAGTGAATGGGATACAAGTAGGGAAAAACTGTTTTTT | CASSEWDTSREKLFF